The clone carrying this TCR beta chain has only a few counts. Its specificity is not known. The sample comes from a study of cytomegalovirus exposure and HLA in healthy donors. Findings and caveats of the study: Of the V segments, some could not be distinguished, including TRBV6-2 and TRBV6-3, and were excluded. Follow-up analysis later connected one missense variant in DCLRE1C with trimming of TCR beta V- and J-genes.

PCR amplification relied on 60 Vbeta primers (plus 13 Jbeta primers). TCRdb's table, derived via immunoSEQ multiplex PCR, lists solely in-frame clones and lacks some. The data contain some 120,000 clones, 75% to 90% of them singletons. This CDR3 has 14 residues. CDR1 SGHTA and CDR2 FQGTGA come from the germline V gene. Unmatched junction bases numbered 9, after V lost 0 bases and J lost 11 bases. The sample taken for sequencing was PBMCs. This clonotype was sampled from a man in his forties in good health and CMV-seronegative. The chain carries TRBV7-3 and TRBJ2-5; 7 bases are a match to TRBD2. The CDR3 here is CASSLTDLGREQYF. The CDR3 nucleotides read TGTGCCAGCAGCTTAACTGACCTCGGGCGGGAGCAGTACTTC.